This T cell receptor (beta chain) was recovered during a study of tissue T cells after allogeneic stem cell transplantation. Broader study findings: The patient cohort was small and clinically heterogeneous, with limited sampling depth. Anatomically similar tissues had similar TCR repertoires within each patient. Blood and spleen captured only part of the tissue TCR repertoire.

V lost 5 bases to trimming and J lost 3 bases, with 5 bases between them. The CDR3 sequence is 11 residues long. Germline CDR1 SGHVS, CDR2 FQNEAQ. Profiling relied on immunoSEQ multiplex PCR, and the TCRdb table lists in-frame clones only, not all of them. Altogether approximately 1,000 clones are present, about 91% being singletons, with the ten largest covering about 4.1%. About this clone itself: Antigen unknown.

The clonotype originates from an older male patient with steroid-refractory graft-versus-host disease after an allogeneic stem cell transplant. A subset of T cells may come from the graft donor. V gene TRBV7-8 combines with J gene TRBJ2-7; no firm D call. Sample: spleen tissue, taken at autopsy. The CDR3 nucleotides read TGTGCCAGCAGCCCGTACTACGAGCAGTACTTC. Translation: CASSPYYEQYF. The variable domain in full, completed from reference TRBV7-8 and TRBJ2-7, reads GAGVSQSPRYKVAKRGQDVALRCDPISGHVSLFWYQQALGQGPEFLTYFQNEAQLDKSGLPSDRFFAERPEGSVSTLKIQRTQQEDSAVYLCASSPYYEQYFGPGTRLTVT.